The text below deals with one T cell receptor (beta chain). Its antigen is as yet unknown. The table came from immunoSEQ multiplex PCR; TCRdb's copy has only in-frame clones and leaves some out. The sample has around 140,000 clones; around 93% are singletons. The data stem from a study of OX40 agonist ivuxolimab in advanced cancers. Broader study findings: There were also nonresponders showing low normalized T-cell clonal expansion.

V was pared by 0 bases and J by 0 bases, with 3 bases of the junction left unmatched. The germline V gene has CDR1 MNHEY and CDR2 SMNVEV (reference sequence). The CDR3 consists of 17 residues. Collection of blood occurred at baseline, at cycle 4 day 1, and at cycle 7 day 1. The sequences come from CD4+ or CD8+ T cells sorted from blood, collected in a trial of the OX40 agonist ivuxolimab. The TCR was taken from an adult with an advanced solid tumor such as melanoma, head and neck, liver or kidney cancer. This sequence joins TRBV27 and TRBJ2-2; 8 nucleotides align to TRBD2. The CDR3 protein is CASSLSWRGANTGELFF. The CDR3 coding sequence is TGTGCCAGCAGTTTATCTTGGCGGGGGGCGAACACCGGGGAGCTGTTTTTT.